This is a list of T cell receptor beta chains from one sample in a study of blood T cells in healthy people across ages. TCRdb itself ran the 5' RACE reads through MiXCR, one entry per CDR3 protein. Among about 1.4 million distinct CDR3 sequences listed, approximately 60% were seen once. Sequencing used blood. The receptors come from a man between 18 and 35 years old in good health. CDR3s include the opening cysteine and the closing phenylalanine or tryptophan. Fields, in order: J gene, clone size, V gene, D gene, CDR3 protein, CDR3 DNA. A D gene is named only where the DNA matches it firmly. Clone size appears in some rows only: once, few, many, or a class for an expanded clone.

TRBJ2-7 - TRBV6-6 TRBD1 CASSGRDRPYEQYF TGTGCCAGCAGTGGACGGGACAGACCCTACGAGCAGTACTTC
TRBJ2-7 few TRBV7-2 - CASSLTRDQQYF TGTGCCAGCAGCTTAACTCGAGATCAGCAGTACTTC
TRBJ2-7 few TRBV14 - CASSQQKNPYEQYF TGTGCCAGCAGCCAACAGAAGAACCCCTACGAGCAGTACTTC
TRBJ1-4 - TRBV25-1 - CASSELGPNEKLFF TGTGCCAGCAGTGAGCTGGGACCTAATGAAAAACTGTTTTTT
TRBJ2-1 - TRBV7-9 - CASSLPRTNEQFF TGTGCCAGCAGCTTACCCAGGACCAATGAGCAGTTCTTC
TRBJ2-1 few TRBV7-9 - CASSLAGTEQFF TGTGCCAGCAGCTTGGCGGGTACTGAGCAGTTCTTC
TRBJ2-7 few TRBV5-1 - CASSGGLNLDEQYF TGCGCCAGCAGCGGGGGACTCAACCTGGACGAGCAGTACTTC
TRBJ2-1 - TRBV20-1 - CSARDYGEQFF TGCAGTGCTAGAGATTACGGGGAGCAGTTCTTC
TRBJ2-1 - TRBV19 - CAIRDLHYNEQFF TGTGCCATTCGGGACCTACACTACAATGAGCAGTTCTTC
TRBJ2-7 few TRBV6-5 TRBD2 CASSFKTSGSTQYF TGTGCCAGCAGTTTTAAGACTAGCGGGTCAACCCAGTACTTC
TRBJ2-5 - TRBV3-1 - CASSQTEEGETQYF TGTGCCAGCAGCCAGACGGAGGAAGGGGAGACCCAGTACTTC
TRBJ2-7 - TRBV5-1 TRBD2 CASSIGLVGTYEQYF TGCGCCAGCTCTATCGGACTAGTGGGCACCTACGAGCAGTACTTC
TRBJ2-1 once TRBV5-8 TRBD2 CASSYGLAGSSYNEQFF TGTGCCAGCAGCTATGGACTAGCTGGGAGCTCCTACAATGAGCAGTTCTTC
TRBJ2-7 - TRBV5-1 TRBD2 CASSLAVTSGYNEQYF TGCGCCAGCAGCTTGGCGGTGACTAGCGGCTACAATGAGCAGTACTTC
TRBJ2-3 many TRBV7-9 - CASSSGTRFTDTQYF TGTGCCAGCAGCTCAGGAACTAGGTTCACAGATACGCAGTATTTT
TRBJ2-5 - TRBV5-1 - CASSLQGFPQETQYF TGCGCCAGCAGCCTCCAGGGGTTCCCCCAAGAGACCCAGTACTTC
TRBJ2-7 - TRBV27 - CASGTGTTYEQNF TGTGCCAGCGGAACCGGGACAACTTACGAGCAGAACTTC
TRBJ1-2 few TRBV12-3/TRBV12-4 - CASSLVSTNYGYTF TGTGCCAGCAGTTTAGTTTCAACTAACTATGGCTACACCTTC
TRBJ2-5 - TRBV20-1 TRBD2 CSARDSSGGETQYF TGCAGTGCTAGAGATTCGTCGGGGGGTGAGACCCAGTACTTC
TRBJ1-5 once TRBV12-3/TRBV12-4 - CASSLGSENQPQHF TGTGCCAGCAGTTTAGGCAGCGAGAATCAGCCCCAGCATTTT
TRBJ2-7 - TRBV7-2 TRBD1 CASSSGTGYFYEQYF TGTGCCAGCAGCTCCGGGACAGGGTATTTCTACGAGCAGTACTTC
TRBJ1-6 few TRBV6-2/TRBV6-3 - CASRDNYSQGNSPLHF TGTGCCAGCCGGGACAACTATAGCCAGGGGAATTCACCCCTCCACTTT
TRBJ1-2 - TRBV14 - CASSRARLESGDYGYTF TGTGCCAGCAGCCGGGCACGGCTAGAATCCGGAGACTATGGCTACACCTTC
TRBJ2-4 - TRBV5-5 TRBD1 CASSGTGGAAKNIQYF TGTGCCAGCAGCGGAACAGGGGGCGCAGCCAAAAACATTCAGTACTTC
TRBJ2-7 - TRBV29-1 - CSVVGLTQGPPYEQYF TGCAGCGTTGTGGGTCTCACACAGGGTCCCCCCTACGAGCAGTACTTC
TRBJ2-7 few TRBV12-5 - CASGNRAEQYF TGTGCTAGTGGAAACAGGGCCGAGCAGTACTTC
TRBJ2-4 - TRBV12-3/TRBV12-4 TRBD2 CASSSSNTGREQYF TGTGCCAGCAGTTCCTCAAATACGGGGCGGGAGCAGTACTTC
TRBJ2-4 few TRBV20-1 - CSATLGGENIQYF TGCAGTGCCACCCTTGGCGGGGAAAACATTCAGTACTTC
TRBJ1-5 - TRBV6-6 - CASSHGGRVQPQHF TGTGCCAGCAGTCACGGGGGTAGGGTTCAGCCCCAGCATTTT
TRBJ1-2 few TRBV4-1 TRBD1 CASSSTGTDGNYGYTF TGCGCCAGCAGCTCAACCGGGACAGATGGGAACTATGGCTACACCTTC
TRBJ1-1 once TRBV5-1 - CASSLVGGGSTFF -
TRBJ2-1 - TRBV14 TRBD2 CASSQPSSGTNEQFF TGTGCCAGCAGCCAACCTTCTAGCGGGACTAATGAGCAGTTCTTC
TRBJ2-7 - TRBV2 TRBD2 CASKEASGPSYEQYF TGTGCCAGCAAGGAGGCTAGCGGCCCGTCCTACGAGCAGTACTTC
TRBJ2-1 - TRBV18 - CASYSREGRHEQFF TGTGCCAGCTACTCCCGGGAAGGTCGGCATGAGCAGTTCTTC
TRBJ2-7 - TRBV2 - CASIGQTYEQYF TGTGCCAGCATAGGACAGACCTACGAGCAGTACTTC
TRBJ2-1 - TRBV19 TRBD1 CASKSAGTGFREQFF TGTGCCAGTAAGTCTGCCGGGACAGGTTTCCGTGAGCAGTTCTTC
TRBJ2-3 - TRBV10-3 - CAISVEGTSGDTQYF TGTGCCATCAGTGTGGAGGGGACTTCGGGAGATACGCAGTATTTT
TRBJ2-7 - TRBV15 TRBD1 CATSKGQGEPSYEQYF TGTGCCACCAGCAAGGGACAGGGGGAACCTTCCTACGAGCAGTACTTC
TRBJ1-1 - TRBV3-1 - CASSQGIVGTEAFF TGTGCCAGCAGCCAAGGAATCGTTGGGACTGAAGCTTTCTTT
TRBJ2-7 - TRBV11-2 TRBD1 CASSPGTGSGQYF TGTGCCAGCAGTCCCGGGACAGGATCAGGGCAGTACTTC
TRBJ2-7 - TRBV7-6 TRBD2 CASSSIRGGRAPDEQYF TGTGCCAGCAGCTCCATTCGAGGCGGGAGGGCCCCGGACGAGCAGTACTTC
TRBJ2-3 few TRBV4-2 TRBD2 CASSQDRGLEIDTQYF TGTGCCAGCAGCCAAGATCGCGGACTAGAAATAGATACGCAGTATTTT
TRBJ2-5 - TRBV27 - CASSPIHQETQYF TGTGCCAGCAGTCCGATACACCAAGAGACCCAGTACTTC
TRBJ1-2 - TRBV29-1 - CSVDVNYGYTF TGCAGCGTGGACGTTAACTATGGCTACACCTTC
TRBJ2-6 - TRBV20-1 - CSAKRQTLSGANVLTF TGCAGTGCTAAGCGTCAGACTCTCTCTGGGGCCAACGTCCTGACTTTC
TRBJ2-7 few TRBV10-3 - CAISGAGLSYEQYF TGTGCCATATCAGGGGCAGGGCTATCGTACGAGCAGTACTTC
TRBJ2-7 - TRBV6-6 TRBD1 CANTLGQGYEQYF TGTGCCAACACCCTGGGACAGGGCTACGAGCAGTACTTC
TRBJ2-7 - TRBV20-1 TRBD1 CSAISPGQVSYEQYF TGCAGTGCTATCTCCCCGGGACAGGTCTCCTACGAGCAGTACTTC
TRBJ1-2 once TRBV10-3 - CAIRTEEANYGYTF TGTGCCATCAGGACGGAGGAGGCTAACTATGGCTACACCTTC
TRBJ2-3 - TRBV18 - CASSEVVSTDTQYF TGTGCCAGCTCAGAGGTTGTAAGCACAGATACGCAGTATTTT
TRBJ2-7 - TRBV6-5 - CASSYEGYGGAYYEQYF TGTGCCAGCAGTTACGAAGGTTATGGCGGGGCGTACTACGAGCAGTACTTC
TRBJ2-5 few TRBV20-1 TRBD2 CSGLGTSGGAVETQYF TGCAGTGGGCTCGGGACTAGCGGGGGGGCGGTTGAGACCCAGTACTTC